The rows below give T cell receptor beta chains drawn from one sample of a study of cytomegalovirus exposure and HLA in healthy donors. Data came from immunoSEQ multiplex PCR; TCRdb stores just in-frame clones and leaves some out. The data hold 170,000 or so clones, with roughly 80% observed a single time. Source material: PBMCs. These receptors were collected from a woman between 50 and 59 years old in good health and CMV-seronegative. CDR3s include the opening cysteine and the closing phenylalanine or tryptophan. Each record gives: V gene, clone size, D gene, J gene, CDR3 protein, CDR3 DNA. D genes are given only for firm matches. A row's size may be missing; if present it is once, few, many or a size class.

TRBV19	.	.	TRBJ1-4	CASRPTTTNEKLFF	TGTGCCAGTAGGCCGACTACAACTAATGAAAAACTGTTTTTT
TRBV5-1	.	.	TRBJ2-5	CASGAQETQYF	TGCGCCAGCGGGGCTCAAGAGACCCAGTACTTC
TRBV7-3	.	TRBD2	TRBJ2-1	CASSAAGTSYNEQFF	TGTGCCAGCAGCGCCGCCGGGACTAGCTACAATGAGCAGTTCTTC
TRBV30	.	TRBD2	TRBJ2-7	CAWRGTSGSYEQYF	TGTGCCTGGAGGGGGACTAGCGGATCCTACGAGCAGTACTTC
TRBV9	.	TRBD2	TRBJ2-3	CASSDSGGPPDTQYF	TGTGCCAGCAGCGATAGCGGGGGGCCCCCAGATACGCAGTATTTT
TRBV28	.	TRBD1	TRBJ2-7	CASSKDREPYEQYF	TGTGCCAGCAGTAAGGACAGGGAACCCTACGAGCAGTACTTC
TRBV9	.	.	TRBJ2-2	CASSVGVDTGELFF	TGTGCCAGCAGCGTCGGGGTGGACACCGGGGAGCTGTTTTTT
TRBV10-1	once	TRBD2	TRBJ2-5	CASSAQGGETQYF	TGCGCCAGCAGTGCTCAGGGAGGGGAGACCCAGTACTTC
TRBV5-4	.	TRBD2	TRBJ2-5	CASSFGLAGGGETQYF	TGTGCCAGCAGCTTCGGACTAGCGGGGGGCGGGGAGACCCAGTACTTC
TRBV19	.	.	TRBJ1-1	CASTQRGGGPEAFF	TGTGCCAGTACCCAGCGGGGGGGCGGGCCTGAAGCTTTCTTT
TRBV7-7	.	TRBD1	TRBJ1-4	CASSSGTDEKLFF	TGTGCTAGCAGCTCCGGGACAGATGAAAAACTGTTTTTT
TRBV7-6	.	TRBD1	TRBJ2-3	CASSLTGTGEGTQYF	TGTGCCAGCAGCCTTACCGGGACAGGGGAGGGTACGCAGTATTTT
TRBV5-4	.	.	TRBJ2-7	CASSPLGGREQYF	TGTGCCAGCAGCCCCCTCGGGGGTCGCGAGCAGTACTTC
TRBV29-1	.	TRBD2	TRBJ2-1	CSVEDGRGGRISDEQFF	TGCAGCGTTGAAGATGGTCGGGGCGGGAGGATTTCGGATGAGCAGTTCTTC
TRBV7-2	.	TRBD2	TRBJ2-3	CASSLQPGGTDTQYF	TGTGCCAGCAGCTTGCAGCCGGGGGGGACAGATACGCAGTATTTT
TRBV7-2	.	TRBD1	TRBJ1-2	CASSSPKGQGARGYTF	TGTGCCAGCAGCTCCCCAAAGGGACAGGGGGCGAGAGGCTACACCTTC
TRBV5-4	.	TRBD2	TRBJ2-2	CASSTGLAVNTGELFF	TGTGCCAGCAGCACGGGACTAGCGGTAAACACCGGGGAGCTGTTTTTT
TRBV6-6	.	.	TRBJ2-7	CASSYYHTQGDEQYF	TGTGCCAGCAGTTACTACCACACACAGGGAGACGAGCAGTACTTC
TRBV5-4	few	TRBD1	TRBJ1-1	CASSLGQGATGNTEAFF	TGTGCCAGCAGCTTGGGACAGGGGGCCACAGGGAACACTGAAGCTTTCTTT
TRBV5-3	few	.	TRBJ2-5	CARSLVGGFGNPRETQYF	TGTGCCAGAAGCTTGGTTGGGGGCTTTGGGAATCCAAGGGAGACCCAGTACTTC
TRBV27	.	.	TRBJ2-4	CASSTGGGINIQYF	TGTGCCAGCAGTACAGGGGGGGGGATAAACATTCAGTACTTC
TRBV7-2	.	.	TRBJ1-2	CASSLGAGDYGYTF	TGTGCCAGCAGCTTAGGGGCAGGGGACTATGGCTACACCTTC
TRBV28	once	.	TRBJ2-7	CASSLSVDEQYF	TGTGCCAGCAGTTTATCCGTAGACGAGCAGTACTTC
TRBV28	.	.	TRBJ1-1	CASSLGATQREAFF	TGTGCCAGCAGTTTAGGGGCGACCCAACGTGAAGCTTTCTTT
TRBV5-1	once	TRBD2	TRBJ2-5	CASSLYSGRQETQYF	TGCGCCAGCAGCTTGTATAGCGGGAGGCAAGAGACCCAGTACTTC
TRBV27	.	TRBD1	TRBJ2-1	CASSLKGTGVDEQFF	TGTGCCAGCAGTTTAAAAGGGACAGGGGTCGATGAGCAGTTCTTC
TRBV5-6	.	.	TRBJ2-3	CASSLSTADTQYF	TGTGCCAGCAGCCTTTCGACAGCAGATACGCAGTATTTT
TRBV15	.	.	TRBJ2-7	CATSRGRATYEQYF	TGTGCCACCAGCAGAGGCAGGGCTACCTACGAGCAGTACTTC
TRBV4-2	.	.	TRBJ2-1	CASSQERQGYNEQFF	TGTGCCAGCAGCCAAGAGCGCCAGGGCTACAATGAGCAGTTCTTC
TRBV27	.	TRBD2	TRBJ2-3	CASGLAGGDTQYF	TGTGCCAGCGGACTAGCGGGGGGGGATACGCAGTATTTT
TRBV28	.	TRBD1	TRBJ1-1	CASSFIGRGQTFF	TGTGCCAGCAGTTTCATAGGCAGGGGGCAAACTTTCTTT
TRBV18	.	.	TRBJ1-5	CASSPTNDRNQPQHF	TGTGCCAGCTCACCTACGAACGACAGGAATCAGCCCCAGCATTTT
TRBV7-9	.	.	TRBJ2-3	CASSSGQLCLNTDTQYF	TGTGCCAGCAGCTCGGGACAACTTTGTCTAAACACAGATACGCAGTATTTT
TRBV7-7	.	TRBD1	TRBJ2-7	CASSLGPGTAEQYF	TGTGCTAGCAGCTTGGGGCCGGGGACAGCCGAGCAGTACTTC
TRBV9	.	.	TRBJ2-5	CASSRSPAVAEETQYF	TGTGCCAGCAGTCGTAGTCCGGCGGTGGCGGAAGAGACCCAGTACTTC
TRBV5-1	.	.	TRBJ2-2	CASSLHGSENTGELFF	TGCGCCAGCAGCTTGCACGGGAGCGAGAACACCGGGGAGCTGTTTTTT
TRBV12-5	.	.	TRBJ2-2	CASALGAGTGELFF	TGTGCTAGTGCCCTGGGGGCGGGCACCGGGGAGCTGTTTTTT
TRBV28	once	.	TRBJ1-2	CASSILRYGYTF	TGTGCCAGCAGCATTCTGAGGTATGGCTACACCTTC
TRBV7-8	.	TRBD1	TRBJ1-2	CASSIRTGGGYGYTF	TGTGCCAGCAGCATTAGGACAGGGGGCGGCTATGGCTACACCTTC
TRBV2	.	.	TRBJ1-5	CASSVRTANQPQHF	TGTGCCAGCAGTGTTCGGACAGCAAATCAGCCCCAGCATTTT
TRBV29-1	.	TRBD2	TRBJ2-1	CSVVPGSGIYNEQFF	TGCAGCGTTGTCCCGGGGAGCGGGATCTACAATGAGCAGTTCTTC
TRBV7-7	.	TRBD2	TRBJ2-2	CASRPLRGGTGELFF	TGTGCTAGCAGGCCTCTGCGGGGGGGAACCGGGGAGCTGTTTTTT
TRBV5-1	few	.	TRBJ2-2	CASSLKSNTGELFF	TGCGCCAGCAGCTTGAAGAGCAACACCGGGGAGCTGTTTTTT
TRBV2	.	TRBD2	TRBJ2-2	CASIARERVTGELFF	TGTGCCAGCATAGCGCGGGAGAGAGTGACCGGGGAGCTGTTTTTT
TRBV6-5	few	TRBD2	TRBJ2-1	CASSYSMSSGTNEQFF	TGTGCCAGCAGTTACTCGATGTCTAGCGGGACCAATGAGCAGTTCTTC
TRBV30	.	TRBD2	TRBJ2-1	CAWLAGGPHEQFF	TGTGCCTGGCTAGCGGGAGGGCCGCATGAGCAGTTCTTC